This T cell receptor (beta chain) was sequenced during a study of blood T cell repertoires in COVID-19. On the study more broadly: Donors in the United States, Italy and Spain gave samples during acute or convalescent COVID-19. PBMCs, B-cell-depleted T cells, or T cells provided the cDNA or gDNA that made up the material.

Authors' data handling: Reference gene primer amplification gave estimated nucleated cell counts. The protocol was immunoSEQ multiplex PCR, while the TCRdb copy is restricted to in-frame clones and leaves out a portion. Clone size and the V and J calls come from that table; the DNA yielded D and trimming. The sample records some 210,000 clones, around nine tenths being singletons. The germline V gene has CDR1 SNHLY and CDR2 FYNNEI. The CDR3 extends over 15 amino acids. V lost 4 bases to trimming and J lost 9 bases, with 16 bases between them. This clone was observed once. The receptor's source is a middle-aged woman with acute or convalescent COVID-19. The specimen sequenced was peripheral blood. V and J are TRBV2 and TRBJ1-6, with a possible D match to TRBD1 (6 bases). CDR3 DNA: TGTGCCAGCAGTGTCGCCGGAACAGGGTTTTCACCCCTCCACTTT. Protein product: CASSVAGTGFSPLHF.